A single sample gave rise to the 25 T cell receptor beta chains below, sequenced in a study of control samples from healthy donors and cancer patients. Sequenced by immunoSEQ multiplex PCR; TCRdb stores in-frame clones only, minus some. The profile shows about 130,000 clones, 85% to 95% of them singletons. The specimen was PBMCs. The receptors shown here come from a man aged 45-65 years with head and neck cancer.

CDR3 sequence reads: CAWSMSSYNEQFF. The DNA for the CDR3 is TGTGCCTGGAGTATGAGCTCCTACAATGAGCAGTTCTTC. The chain employs TRBV30 and TRBJ2-1; D is unresolved. V shed 2 bases and J shed 0 bases, with 5 bases lying between them. Germline CDR1 GTSNPN, CDR2 SVGIG (reference sequence). This CDR3 comprises 13 residues.

The CDR3 DNA reads TGTGCCAGCAGCCAACCTAGCGGGAGGGGAGAGACCCAGTACTTC. Amino acids: CASSQPSGRGETQYF. J is TRBJ2-5 and V is TRBV3-1 (or the pseudogene TRBV3-2); 12 nucleotides line up with TRBD2. The length of the CDR3 is 15 residues. CDR1 is LGHDT, CDR2 YNNKEL, per germline (reference sequence). V shed 2 bases, J shed 4 bases, and the junction held 2 bases outside the gene matches.

The V gene is TRBV9, the J gene TRBJ1-2; D call uncertain. CDR3 length: 16 amino acids. Trimming took 1 base from V and 5 from J, leaving 18 bases between them. Germline-derived CDR1 and CDR2 are SGDLS and YYNGEE. DNA for the CDR3: TGTGCCAGCAGCGTAAATGCCTCACTAGGGCGATATGGCTACACCTTC. It specifies CASSVNASLGRYGYTF.

The chain couples TRBV15 to TRBJ1-1; 9 nucleotides match TRBD1. Germline loops: CDR1 LNHNV, CDR2 YYDKDF (reference sequence). This CDR3 is 15 amino acids long. V gave up 3 bases and J gave up 0 bases; unmatched junction bases: 2. The CDR3 region has the DNA TGTGCCACCAGCAGTACAGGGGGCATGAACACTGAAGCTTTCTTT. Translating gives CATSSTGGMNTEAFF.

V gene TRBV11-2 combines with J gene TRBJ2-6; D is undetermined. Per the germline V gene, CDR1 is SGHAT and CDR2 is FQNNGV. This CDR3 contains 14 residues. V gave up 4 bases and J gave up 0 bases, with 4 bases separating them. CDR3 nucleotide sequence: TGTGCCAGCAGCTCCTACTCTGGGGCCAACGTCCTGACTTTC. Amino acids: CASSSYSGANVLTF.

The chain combines TRBV12-3 or TRBV12-4 with TRBJ2-7; 8 nucleotides agree with TRBD1. CDR3 length equals 13 residues. V lost 7 bases, J lost 6 bases, and 8 bases stayed unmatched. The CDR3 loop reads CASTWTGKGEQYF. The DNA for the CDR3 is TGTGCCAGCACTTGGACAGGGAAGGGCGAGCAGTACTTC.

This clone was observed once. The genes are TRBV5-1 and TRBJ2-2; TRBD1 agrees at 7 bases. CDR1 SGHRS and CDR2 YFSETQ come from the germline V gene. The CDR3 has 15 residues. The trim removed 4 bases at V and 5 bases at J, leaving 8 bases unmatched. The CDR3 coding sequence is TGCGCCAGCAGCCCGGGACAGATACTGACCGGGGAGCTGTTTTTT. This gives the protein CASSPGQILTGELFF.

The V gene is TRBV12-3 or TRBV12-4, the J gene TRBJ1-1, with D perhaps matching TRBD1 (6 bases). CDR3 length: 13 amino acids. V was clipped by 3 bases and J by 8 bases, with 13 bases between them. CDR3 region: CASSFAGGTEAFF. For the CDR3, the DNA is TGTGCCAGCAGTTTCGCTGGGGGCACAGAAGCTTTCTTT.

This clone showed up just once. The chain combines TRBV4-1 with TRBJ2-1; TRBD1 aligns across 9 bases. From germline, CDR1 is MGHRA and CDR2 YSYEKL. CDR3 length: 17 residues. With V trimmed by 1 base and J by 2 bases, 6 bases remained unmatched. CDR3 sequence reads: CASSQVGDRAPYNEQFF. CDR3 nucleotides: TGCGCCAGCAGCCAAGTAGGGGACAGGGCCCCCTACAATGAGCAGTTCTTC.

In regard to this clone: The same CDR3 also results from other DNA sequences found in this sample. The chain is built from TRBV18 and TRBJ2-7, with D possibly TRBD1 on 5 matching bases. Germline V gene lookup returns CDR1 KGHSH and CDR2 LQKENI. The V and J ends lost 2 bases and 2 bases respectively, with 7 bases between them. The CDR3 is made up of 13 amino acids. CDR3 in amino acids: CASSPTGPYEQYF. The CDR3 DNA reads as TGTGCCAGCTCACCAACAGGCCCCTACGAGCAGTACTTC.

The chain is built from TRBV4-2 and TRBJ1-2, with 7 positions matching TRBD1. V lost 1 base to trimming and J lost 1 base; unmatched junction nucleotides: 9. The CDR3 is 17 residues long. Per the germline V gene, CDR1 is LGHNA and CDR2 is YNFKEQ. The CDR3 sequence is CASSQGGGTVINYGYTF. The CDR3 DNA follows: TGTGCCAGCAGCCAAGGAGGCGGGACAGTGATTAACTATGGCTACACCTTC.

This sequence joins TRBV7-9 and TRBJ1-1; the D is unclear. This CDR3 spans 15 amino acids. V was clipped by 1 base and J by 5 bases, with 14 bases between them. Germline CDR1 SEHNR, CDR2 FQNEAQ (reference sequence). CDR3 DNA sequence: TGTGCCAGCAGCTTAGAGTCCCCGGCGGTTACTGAAGCTTTCTTT. As protein: CASSLESPAVTEAFF. The entire variable domain, with the rest obtained from reference TRBV7-9 and TRBJ1-1, is as follows: DTGVSQNPRHKITKRGQNVTFRCDPISEHNRLYWYRQTLGQGPEFLTYFQNEAQLEKSRLLSDRFSAERPKGSFSTLEIQRTEQGDSAMYLCASSLESPAVTEAFFGQGTRLTVV.

The chain uses TRBV2 and TRBJ2-1; D might be TRBD1 (7 bases). The V end lost 2 bases, the J end lost 8 bases, and 19 bases lay between the germline ends. CDR3 size: 16 residues. Germline V gives CDR1 SNHLY, CDR2 FYNNEI. For the CDR3, the DNA is TGTGCCAGCAGTGAACGGGCAGGGGGGTCTTTGGATGAGCAGTTCTTC. It is translated as CASSERAGGSLDEQFF.

This chain connects TRBV25-1 to TRBJ2-1, with TRBD2 matching 8 bases. The V gene end was trimmed by 3 bases and the J gene end by 2 bases; junction bases not matched to a gene: 0. Germline CDR1 and CDR2: MGHDK and SYGVNS. The CDR3 totals 14 residues. The chain's CDR3 is CASSERGAYNEQFF. CDR3 bases: TGTGCCAGCAGTGAGCGGGGGGCCTACAATGAGCAGTTCTTC.

V and J are TRBV19 and TRBJ2-6; weak D call: TRBD1 (6 bases). The V gene lost 2 bases and the J gene lost 2 bases, with 7 bases spanning the gap. CDR3 length: 15 residues. CDR1 is LNHDA and CDR2 is SQIVND in the germline V gene (reference sequence). The CDR3 protein is CASSIRQAGANVLTF. Written as DNA, the CDR3 is TGTGCCAGTAGTATACGACAGGCTGGGGCCAACGTCCTGACTTTC.

V is TRBV5-6 and J is TRBJ1-4, with 10 bases identical to TRBD1. Trimming removed 2 bases from V and 6 bases from J; junction bases left unmatched: 4. The germline CDR1 and CDR2 sequences are SGHDT and YYEEEE. CDR3 length equals 15 residues. CDR3 DNA sequence: TGTGCCAGCAGCTTTGGGACAGGGGCGTATGAAAAACTGTTTTTT. Translating gives CASSFGTGAYEKLFF.

The chain has TRBV2 and TRBJ2-1; D is unresolved. CDR1 is SNHLY, CDR2 FYNNEI, per germline. The CDR3 has 16 amino acids. V lost 7 bases to trimming and J lost 1 base, with 17 bases between them. The CDR3 nucleotides read TGTGCCAGCAAAGCAACGTGGGTGGGATCCTACAATGAGCAGTTCTTC. Its protein product is CASKATWVGSYNEQFF.

J is TRBJ2-3 and V is TRBV9; 8 bases map to TRBD2. Germline loops: CDR1 SGDLS, CDR2 YYNGEE. The trim removed 4 bases at V and 2 bases at J, leaving 6 bases unmatched. This CDR3 region has 15 residues. CDR3: CASSPPGGVTDTQYF. As DNA, the CDR3 is TGTGCCAGCAGCCCACCCGGGGGGGTCACAGATACGCAGTATTTT.

The genes are TRBV10-3 and TRBJ2-5; TRBD2 aligns across 11 bases. Per the germline V gene, CDR1 is ENHRY and CDR2 is SYGVKD. V was pared by 3 bases and J by 4 bases, with 4 bases of the junction left unmatched. The CDR3 length is 15 residues. The CDR3 coding sequence is TGTGCCATCAGTGATAGTCTAGCGGGGGGAGAGACCCAGTACTTC. Its protein is CAISDSLAGGETQYF.

J is TRBJ2-2 and V is TRBV7-9; TRBD2 aligns across 8 bases. Losses at the gene ends were 0 bases for V and 1 base for J; bases not matched to a gene: 4. The CDR3 loop spans 17 amino acids. Germline loops: CDR1 SEHNR, CDR2 FQNEAQ (reference sequence). The chain's CDR3 is CASSLALTSENTGELFF. The CDR3 bases are TGTGCCAGCAGCTTAGCGCTGACTAGCGAGAACACCGGGGAGCTGTTTTTT. The entire variable domain, with the rest obtained from reference TRBV7-9 and TRBJ2-2, is as follows: DTGVSQNPRHKITKRGQNVTFRCDPISEHNRLYWYRQTLGQGPEFLTYFQNEAQLEKSRLLSDRFSAERPKGSFSTLEIQRTEQGDSAMYLCASSLALTSENTGELFFGEGSRLTVL.

The rearrangement joins TRBV3-1 (or the pseudogene TRBV3-2) to TRBJ2-1; the D gene is possibly TRBD2 (6 bases). CDR3 length: 16 amino acids. CDR1 and CDR2 (germline): LGHDT, YNNKEL (reference sequence). V was clipped by 0 bases and J by 7 bases, with 16 bases between them. The CDR3 reads CASSQEARLGGNEQFF. The DNA for the CDR3 is TGTGCCAGCAGCCAAGAAGCGAGACTAGGAGGAAATGAGCAGTTCTTC.

The rearrangement links TRBV15 to TRBJ1-2; D is possibly TRBD1 (5 bases). This CDR3 comprises 15 residues. CDR1 is LNHNV, CDR2 YYDKDF, per germline (reference sequence). V dropped 0 bases and J dropped 8 bases, with 16 bases sitting between them. In nucleotides, the CDR3 is TGTGCCACCAGCAGAGATAGTGGGGCTTCTAGGGGCTACACCTTC. Protein product: CATSRDSGASRGYTF.

The chain recombines TRBV5-4 with TRBJ1-2; maybe TRBD1 (5 bases). The CDR3 runs 14 residues. The germline V and J ends were trimmed by 4 bases and 1 base, with 11 bases remaining between them. Germline values: CDR1 SGHNT, CDR2 YYREEE (reference sequence). The CDR3 is CASSGRGYNYGYTF. As DNA, the CDR3 is TGTGCCAGCAGCGGGCGGGGCTATAACTATGGCTACACCTTC.

The V and J genes are TRBV7-2 and TRBJ1-6; D gene unclear. Germline CDR1 and CDR2: SGHTA and FQGNSA. The CDR3 sequence is 14 residues long. Between the trimmed V and J ends, which lost 0 bases and 14 bases, there was a span of 14 bases. CDR3 sequence reads: CASSLADPKISLHF. The CDR3 DNA sequence: TGTGCCAGCAGCTTAGCCGACCCGAAAATATCCCTCCACTTT. Drawing the rest from reference TRBV7-2 and TRBJ1-6, the complete variable domain is GAGVSQSPSNKVTEKGKDVELRCDPISGHTALYWYRQSLGQGLEFLIYFQGNSAPDKSGLPSDRFSAERTGGSVSTLTIQRTQQEDSAVYLCASSLADPKISLHFGNGTRLTVT.

This chain links TRBV5-4 with TRBJ1-2; TRBD1 matches 10 bases. Losses at the gene ends were 4 bases for V and 4 bases for J; bases not matched to a gene: 7. The CDR3 has 15 amino acids. CDR1 and CDR2 from the germline V gene are SGHNT and YYREEE (reference sequence). CDR3 residues: CASSAGQGQGYGYTF. CDR3 coding DNA: TGTGCCAGCAGCGCGGGACAGGGGCAGGGCTATGGCTACACCTTC.